Sequencing of this T cell receptor beta chain was carried out in a study of blood T cell repertoires in COVID-19. In the study's own analysis: Estimates of nucleated cell counts were drawn from the amplification of reference gene primers. The method was immunoSEQ multiplex PCR; TCRdb's version includes in-frame clones alone and lacks a portion of them. V, J and clone size derive from that table, while D and trimming were established from the DNA sequence. The data hold around 700,000 clones, with 85% to 90% observed a single time. The CDR3 length is 18 residues. J was trimmed by 4 bases and V by 2 bases; bases with no gene match: 13. From germline, CDR1 is SEHNR and CDR2 FQNEAQ (reference sequence).

The sample comprised peripheral blood. The V gene is TRBV7-9, the J gene TRBJ1-3; 8 bases align to TRBD1. This clonotype was sampled from a woman aged 18 to 35 with acute or convalescent COVID-19. The DNA of the CDR3 is TGTGCCAGCAGCTTATACCTCCCCCAGGGGGCGAGGGGAAACACCATATATTTT. It specifies CASSLYLPQGARGNTIYF.